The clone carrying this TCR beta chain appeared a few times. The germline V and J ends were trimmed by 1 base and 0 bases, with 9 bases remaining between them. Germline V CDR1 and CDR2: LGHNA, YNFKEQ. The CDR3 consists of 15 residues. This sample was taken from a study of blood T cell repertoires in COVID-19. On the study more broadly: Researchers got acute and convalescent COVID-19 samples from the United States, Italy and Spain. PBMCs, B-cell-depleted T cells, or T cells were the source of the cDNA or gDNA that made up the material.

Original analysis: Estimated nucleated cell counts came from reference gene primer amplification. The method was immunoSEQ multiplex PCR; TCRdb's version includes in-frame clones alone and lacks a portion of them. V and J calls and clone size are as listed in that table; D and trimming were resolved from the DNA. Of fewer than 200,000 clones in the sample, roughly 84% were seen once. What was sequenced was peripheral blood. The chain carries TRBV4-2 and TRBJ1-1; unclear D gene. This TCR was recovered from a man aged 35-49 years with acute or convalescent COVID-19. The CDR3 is CASSQAPQLNTEAFF. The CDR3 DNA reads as TGTGCCAGCAGCCAAGCCCCCCAGTTGAACACTGAAGCTTTCTTT.